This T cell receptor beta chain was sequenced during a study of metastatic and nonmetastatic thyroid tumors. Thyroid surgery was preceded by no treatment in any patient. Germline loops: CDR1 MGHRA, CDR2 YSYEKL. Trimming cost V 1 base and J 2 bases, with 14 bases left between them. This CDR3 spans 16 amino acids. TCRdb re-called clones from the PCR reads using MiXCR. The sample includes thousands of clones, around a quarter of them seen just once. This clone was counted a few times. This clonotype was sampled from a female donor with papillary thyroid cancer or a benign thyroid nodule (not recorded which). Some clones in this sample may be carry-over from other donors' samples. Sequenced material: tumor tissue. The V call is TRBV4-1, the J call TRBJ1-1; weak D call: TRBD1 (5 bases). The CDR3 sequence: CASSQVLRGANTEAFF. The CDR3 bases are TGCGCCAGCAGCCAAGTGCTCCGGGGCGCCAACACTGAAGCTTTCTTT.